Below are 13 T cell receptor beta chains sequenced from a single sample in a study of T-cell reconstitution after alpha-beta-depleted transplantation in children (TCRdb year 2016). The library came from PCR. Sequenced on an Illumina HiSeq 2500. To normalize quantification of the TCRbeta repertoire, the TCR libraries were built with molecular barcoding that relied on unique molecular identifiers. The raw public data were reprocessed by TCRdb itself: fastp quality trimming at Q25, MiXCR clonotype calling, in-frame beta chains only. Each entry is one CDR3 protein sequence, shown with its most common DNA and genes. In all, the sample holds about 300,000 distinct CDR3 sequences, and around 10% of those were seen once. Of the sample, around 7.5% falls within the top ten clones. Read against the paper, the sample's treatment or condition label means: allogeneic hematopoietic cell transplantation with graft depleted of TCRalphabeta T cells and CD19 B cells.

The source material was PBMCs, sampled before TCRalphabeta/CD19-depleted stem cell transplant. Every receptor here comes from a boy in the first two years of life with acute myeloid leukemia, due to receive a stem cell transplant.

This clonotype showed up many times. DNA for the CDR3: TGTGCCAGCAACACTTTTACTTCGGCCTCACTAGAGGGGTTATATGGCTACACCTTC. This encodes CASNTFTSASLEGLYGYTF. This chain links TRBV4-2 with TRBJ1-2, with a tentative D call TRBD1 (5 bases). The germline gives CDR1 LGHNA, CDR2 YNFKEQ. The CDR3 totals 19 residues. V lost 7 bases and J lost 5, with 32 bases in between.

This clonotype has only a few counts. The chain links TRBV4-1 to TRBJ1-2, with D tentatively TRBD1 (5 bases). The CDR3 consists of 12 residues. Germline V lookup: CDR1 MGHRA, CDR2 YSYEKL. Trimming took off 1 base at V and 10 bases at J, with 10 bases between the two ends. CDR3 residues: CASSQGGTFYTF. The CDR3 DNA sequence: TGCGCCAGCAGCCAAGGAGGGACTTTCTACACCTTC.

This clonotype was counted many times. J is TRBJ2-2 and V is TRBV11-1; the match to TRBD1 covers 7 bases. The CDR3 runs to 19 residues. The V and J ends lost 1 base and 1 base, in that order; junction bases with no gene match: 12. Germline V gene data show CDR1 as SGHAT and CDR2 as FQDESV (reference sequence). CDR3 sequence reads: CASSLGRFGRQGNTGELFF. CDR3 DNA: TGTGCCAGCAGCTTAGGAAGATTCGGTCGACAGGGGAACACCGGGGAGCTGTTTTTT.

In this sample, this clonotype turned up once. A much larger clone lies a single base off, so this may be a read error. This chain's CDR3 is CASSALQGSTDTQYF. The CDR3 DNA sequence: TGTGCCAGCAGCGCCCTACAGGGGTCCACAGATACGCAGTATTTT. The V gene is TRBV7-9, the J gene TRBJ2-3; 7 bases line up with TRBD1. This CDR3 contains 15 residues. Germline V lookup: CDR1 SEHNR, CDR2 FQNEAQ (reference sequence). With V trimmed by 5 bases and J by 2 bases, 7 bases remained unmatched. Supplemented by reference TRBV7-9 and TRBJ2-3, the full variable domain reads DTGVSQNPRHKITKRGQNVTFRCDPISEHNRLYWYRQTLGQGPEFLTYFQNEAQLEKSRLLSDRFSAERPKGSFSTLEIQRTEQGDSAMYLCASSALQGSTDTQYFGPGTRLTVL.

The sample holds many counts of this clonotype. J is TRBJ2-5 and V is TRBV15; possible D gene TRBD1, 5 bases. The CDR3 is 15 residues long. From germline, CDR1 is LNHNV and CDR2 YYDKDF (reference sequence). The germline V and J ends were trimmed by 3 bases and 5 bases, with 16 bases remaining between them. The CDR3 here is CATSRRTRVGETQYF. The CDR3 DNA is TGTGCCACCAGCAGGAGGACCAGGGTTGGGGAGACCCAGTACTTC.

This clonotype was seen at least ten times. The chain is built from TRBV12-3 or TRBV12-4 and TRBJ2-3, with 10 bases lining up with TRBD1. The ends lost 5 bases at V and 5 bases at J; junction bases unmatched: 7. The CDR3 totals 15 residues. CDR3 in amino acids: CASSPRQGARDTQYF. CDR3 bases: TGTGCCAGCAGTCCTAGACAGGGGGCGAGAGATACGCAGTATTTT.

This clonotype was recorded at least ten times. This chain uses TRBV12-3 or TRBV12-4 with TRBJ2-3; D remains unclear. This CDR3 has 13 amino acids. The V and J ends lost 3 bases and 4 bases respectively, with 8 bases between them. Here the CDR3 DNA reads TGTGCCAGCAGTTTGTTAAGGGCAGATACGCAGTATTTT. The encoded protein is CASSLLRADTQYF.

The chain combines TRBV28 with TRBJ2-1; 10 bases align to TRBD2. CDR3 length equals 15 residues. J lost 8 bases, V lost 3 bases, and 7 bases had no gene match. Germline V gene sequence: CDR1 MDHEN, CDR2 SYDVKM. The CDR3 reads CASSLSGRAGYEQFF. CDR3 DNA sequence: TGTGCCAGCAGTTTGAGCGGGAGGGCCGGTTATGAGCAGTTCTTC.

The table lists this clonotype with a few counts. The rearrangement joins TRBV29-1 to TRBJ2-1; 10 bases are a match to TRBD2. V dropped 5 bases and J dropped 6; count of bases not matched to a gene: 7. CDR1 is SQVTM, CDR2 ANQGSEA, per germline. There are 14 residues in the CDR3. This CDR3 is CSVQAGGAGNEQFF. The DNA for the CDR3 is TGCAGCGTTCAAGCGGGGGGGGCGGGCAATGAGCAGTTCTTC.

This clonotype was detected many times. V usage is TRBV7-2 and J usage is TRBJ1-2; D remains unclear. The CDR3 has 14 residues. The V end lost 3 bases, the J end lost 0 bases, and 8 bases lay between the germline ends. Germline V gene data show CDR1 as SGHTA and CDR2 as FQGNSA. The DNA for the CDR3 is TGTGCCAGCAGCTTCCGCCTTACTAACTATGGCTACACCTTC. Translated, it gives CASSFRLTNYGYTF.

This clonotype was found many times. The CDR3 loop is CASSLDPGSNTEAFF. The CDR3 DNA reads as TGTGCCAGCAGCTTAGACCCAGGGTCGAACACTGAAGCTTTCTTT. The V call is TRBV7-3, the J call TRBJ1-1, with D possibly TRBD1 on 5 matching bases. CDR3 length equals 15 residues. V gave up 2 bases and J gave up 1 base, with 11 bases separating them. Per germline, CDR1 SGHTA and CDR2 FQGTGA. The whole variable domain, remainder taken from reference TRBV7-3 and TRBJ1-1, is GAGVSQTPSNKVTEKGKYVELRCDPISGHTALYWYRQSLGQGPEFLIYFQGTGAADDSGLPNDRFFAVRPEGSVSTLKIQRTERGDSAVYLCASSLDPGSNTEAFFGQGTRLTVV.

The CDR3 sequence is CATQAGRSPYNEQFF. The CDR3 DNA follows: TGTGCCACCCAAGCGGGGAGGTCCCCCTACAATGAGCAGTTCTTC. This chain links TRBV12-3 or TRBV12-4 with TRBJ2-1; 7 bases map to TRBD2. Losses at the gene ends were 10 bases for V and 2 bases for J; bases not matched to a gene: 11. The CDR3 is made up of 15 amino acids.

The rearrangement uses TRBV7-9 and TRBJ2-2; 8 nucleotides match TRBD2. The CDR3 is 17 residues long. After removal of 4 bases from V and 6 bases from J, the junction contained 13 bases not matched to a gene. Germline V lookup: CDR1 SEHNR, CDR2 FQNEAQ (reference sequence). CDR3 bases: TGTGCCAGCAGCTCAAGCGGGACTAGAGTGGTGTCCGGGGAGCTGTTTTTT. Translation gives CASSSSGTRVVSGELFF.